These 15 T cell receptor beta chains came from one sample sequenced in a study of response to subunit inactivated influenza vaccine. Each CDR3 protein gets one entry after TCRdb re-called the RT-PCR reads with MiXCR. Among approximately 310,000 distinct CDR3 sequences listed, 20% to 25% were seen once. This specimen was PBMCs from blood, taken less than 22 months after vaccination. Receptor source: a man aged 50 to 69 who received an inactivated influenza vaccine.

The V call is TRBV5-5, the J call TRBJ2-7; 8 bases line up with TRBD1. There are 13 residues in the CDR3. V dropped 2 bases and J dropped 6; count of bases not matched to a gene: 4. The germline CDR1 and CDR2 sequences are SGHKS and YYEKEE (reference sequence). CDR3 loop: CASSFGQGSEQYF. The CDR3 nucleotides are TGTGCCAGCAGCTTCGGACAGGGTAGCGAGCAGTACTTC.

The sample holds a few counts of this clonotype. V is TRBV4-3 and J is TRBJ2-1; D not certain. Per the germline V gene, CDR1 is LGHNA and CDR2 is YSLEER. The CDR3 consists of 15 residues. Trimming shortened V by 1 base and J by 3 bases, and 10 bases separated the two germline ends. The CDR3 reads CASSQVWGGYNEQFF. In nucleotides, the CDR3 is TGCGCCAGCAGCCAAGTTTGGGGTGGCTACAATGAGCAGTTCTTC.

The CDR3 nucleotides read TGTGCCAGCAGTCCAAGTTACAGGGGTAGTCGGTCCGAGCAGTACTTC. It yields the protein CASSPSYRGSRSEQYF. This chain connects TRBV12-3 or TRBV12-4 to TRBJ2-7; 7 positions agree with TRBD1. The CDR3 totals 16 residues. V shed 5 bases, J shed 6 bases, and the junction held 16 bases outside the gene matches.

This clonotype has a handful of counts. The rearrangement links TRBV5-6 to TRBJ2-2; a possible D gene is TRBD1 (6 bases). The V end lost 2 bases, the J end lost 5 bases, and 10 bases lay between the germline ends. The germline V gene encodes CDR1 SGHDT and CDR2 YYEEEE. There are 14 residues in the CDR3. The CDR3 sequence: CASSLLTGTGELFF. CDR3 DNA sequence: TGTGCCAGCAGCTTACTGACAGGAACCGGGGAGCTGTTTTTT.

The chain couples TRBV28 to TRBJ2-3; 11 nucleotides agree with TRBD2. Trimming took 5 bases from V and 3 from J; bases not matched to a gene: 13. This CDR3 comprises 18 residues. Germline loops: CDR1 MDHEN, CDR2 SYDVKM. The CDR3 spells CASSPPRPTSGRTDTQYF. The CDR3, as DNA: TGTGCCAGCAGTCCTCCTCGACCCACTAGCGGGAGAACAGATACGCAGTATTTT.

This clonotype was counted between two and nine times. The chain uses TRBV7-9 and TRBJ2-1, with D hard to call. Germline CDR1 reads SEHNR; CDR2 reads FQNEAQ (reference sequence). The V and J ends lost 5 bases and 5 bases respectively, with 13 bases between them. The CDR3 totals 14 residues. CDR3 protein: CASSPQNRDNEQFF. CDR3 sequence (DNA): TGTGCCAGCAGCCCTCAGAACAGAGACAATGAGCAGTTCTTC.

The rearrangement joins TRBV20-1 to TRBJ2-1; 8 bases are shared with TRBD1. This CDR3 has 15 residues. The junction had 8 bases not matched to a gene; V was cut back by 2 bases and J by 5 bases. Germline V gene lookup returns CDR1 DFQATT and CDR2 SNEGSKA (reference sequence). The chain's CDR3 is CSARLPDRADNEQFF. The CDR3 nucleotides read TGCAGTGCTAGACTCCCGGACAGGGCTGACAATGAGCAGTTCTTC.

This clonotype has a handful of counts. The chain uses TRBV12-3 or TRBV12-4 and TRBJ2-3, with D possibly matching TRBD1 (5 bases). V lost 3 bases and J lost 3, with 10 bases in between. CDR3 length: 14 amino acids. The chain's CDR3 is CASSFGQGTDTQYF. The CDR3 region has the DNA TGTGCCAGCAGTTTTGGCCAGGGAACAGATACGCAGTATTTT.

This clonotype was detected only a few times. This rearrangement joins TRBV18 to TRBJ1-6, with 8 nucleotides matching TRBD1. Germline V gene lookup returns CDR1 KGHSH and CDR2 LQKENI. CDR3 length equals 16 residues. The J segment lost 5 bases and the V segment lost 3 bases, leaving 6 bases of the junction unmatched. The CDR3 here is CASSPGQGADNSPLHF. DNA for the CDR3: TGTGCCAGCTCACCGGGCCAGGGGGCGGATAATTCACCCCTCCACTTT. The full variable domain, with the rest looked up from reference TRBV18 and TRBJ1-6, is NAGVMQNPRHLVRRRGQEARLRCSPMKGHSHVYWYRQLPEEGLKFMVYLQKENIIDESGMPKERFSAEFPKEGPSILRIQQVVRGDSAAYFCASSPGQGADNSPLHFGNGTRLTVT.

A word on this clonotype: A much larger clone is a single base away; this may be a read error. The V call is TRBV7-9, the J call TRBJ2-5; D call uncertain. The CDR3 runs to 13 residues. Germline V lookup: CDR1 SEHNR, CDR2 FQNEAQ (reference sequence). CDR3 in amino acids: CASSLALGETEYF. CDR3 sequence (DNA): TGTGCCAGCAGCTTAGCGCTTGGAGAGACCGAGTACTTC. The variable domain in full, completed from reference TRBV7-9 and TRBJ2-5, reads DTGVSQNPRHKITKRGQNVTFRCDPISEHNRLYWYRQTLGQGPEFLTYFQNEAQLEKSRLLSDRFSAERPKGSFSTLEIQRTEQGDSAMYLCASSLALGETEYFGPGTRLLVL.

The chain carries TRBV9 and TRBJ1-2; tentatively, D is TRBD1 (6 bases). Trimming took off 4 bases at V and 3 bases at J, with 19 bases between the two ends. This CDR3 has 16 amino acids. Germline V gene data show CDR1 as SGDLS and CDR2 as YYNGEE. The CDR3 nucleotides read TGTGCCAGCAGCCCAGGCGGCAGGGGTCTATACTATGGCTACACCTTC. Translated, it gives CASSPGGRGLYYGYTF.

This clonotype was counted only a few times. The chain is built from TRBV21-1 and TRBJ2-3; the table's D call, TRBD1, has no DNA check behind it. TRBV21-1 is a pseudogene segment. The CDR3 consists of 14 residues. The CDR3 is CASSRDRASDTQYF. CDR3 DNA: TGTGCCAGCAGCAGGGACAGGGCCTCAGATACGCAGTATTTT.

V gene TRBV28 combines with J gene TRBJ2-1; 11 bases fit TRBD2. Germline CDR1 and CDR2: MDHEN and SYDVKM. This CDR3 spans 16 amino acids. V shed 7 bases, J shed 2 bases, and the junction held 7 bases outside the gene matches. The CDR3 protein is CASTKGTSGAYNEQFF. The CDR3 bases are TGTGCCAGCACCAAAGGGACTAGCGGTGCCTACAATGAGCAGTTCTTC.

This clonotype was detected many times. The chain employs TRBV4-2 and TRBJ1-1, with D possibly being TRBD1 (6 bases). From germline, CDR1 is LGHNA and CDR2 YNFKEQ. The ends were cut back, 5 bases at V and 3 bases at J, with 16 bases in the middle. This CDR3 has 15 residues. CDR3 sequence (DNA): TGTGCCAGCAGCGCTAAAGGAGGGGGGGACACTGAAGCTTTCTTT. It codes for CASSAKGGGDTEAFF.

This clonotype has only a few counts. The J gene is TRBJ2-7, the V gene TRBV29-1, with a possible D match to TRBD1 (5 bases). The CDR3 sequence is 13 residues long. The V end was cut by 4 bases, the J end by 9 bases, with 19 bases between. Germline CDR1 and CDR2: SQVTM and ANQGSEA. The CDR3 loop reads CSVARHQGIGQYF. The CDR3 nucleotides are TGCAGCGTTGCCCGGCACCAGGGCATAGGGCAGTACTTC.